This paragraph reports one T cell receptor (beta chain). Its antigen is unidentified. The data were obtained in a study of CD8 T cells in Susac syndrome. Overall study results and limits: By the study's own acknowledgment, its TCR sequencing and HLA analysis included relatively few individuals.

Looked up from germline, CDR1 is DFQATT and CDR2 is SNEGSKA (reference sequence). The V end lost 1 base, the J end lost 0 bases, and 13 bases lay between the germline ends. The length of the CDR3 is 15 residues. Treatment-naive patients with stable or active relapsing-remitting disease served as multiple sclerosis controls. The CD8+ and CD4+ T cells were isolated magnetically using a negative isolation approach, whereas the TEMRA cells were enriched by FACS. The RNA, roughly 0.45 to 1 ug, was put through reverse transcription using random hexamers. Amplification of TCR beta CDR3 spanned 54 Vbeta and 13 Jbeta via immunoSEQ multiplex PCR. From the immunoSEQ multiplex PCR reads, TCRdb called clonotypes with MiXCR, one entry per CDR3 protein. In the table there are about 180,000 distinct CDR3 sequences, 95% of which are singletons.

This sequence originates from a human donor with multiple sclerosis. Sequencing used CD4+ T cells from PBMCs. This chain connects TRBV20-1 to TRBJ2-7, with a tentative D call TRBD1 (6 bases). The CDR3 nucleotides read TGCAGTGCTAGAGGGGGGCAGGGCAGCTCCTACGAGCAGTACTTC. Translation gives CSARGGQGSSYEQYF.